What follows are 4 T cell receptor beta chains derived from one specimen sequenced in a study of cytomegalovirus exposure and HLA in healthy donors (dated by TCRdb to 2017 to 2019). Libraries came from the immunoSEQ multiplex PCR assay. For the multiplex PCR, a mixture combining 60 forward primers for TCR Vbeta segments and 13 reverse primers for TCR Jbeta segments was used. Entries here come from immuneACCESS through TCRdb and include only in-frame sequences with V and J called. Some clones fail to appear in such tables; in the studies checked, an unresolved V gene covers under half of the shortfall, and the cause of the remainder is unknown. This sample lists around 100,000 clones; around 77% were detected once. The top ten hold 5% to 5.5% of the sample. Sequenced input: PBMCs. The receptors were sampled from a woman aged 30 to 39 in good health and CMV-seropositive.

V is TRBV5-8 and J is TRBJ1-1; D is uncertain. This CDR3 contains 14 residues. Trimming left V 0 bases short and J 1 base short, with 7 bases between. Germline CDR1 is SGHTS and CDR2 is YDEGEE. CDR3 amino acids: CASSLVVRNTEAFF. The CDR3 nucleotides read TGTGCCAGCAGCTTGGTTGTCAGGAACACTGAAGCTTTCTTT.

The V gene is TRBV19, the J gene TRBJ2-5; no firm D call. The CDR3 covers 13 residues. The V end lost 0 bases, the J end lost 5 bases, and 7 bases lay between the germline ends. Germline loops: CDR1 LNHDA, CDR2 SQIVND (reference sequence). The CDR3 loop is CASSIDFMETQYF. In nucleotides, the CDR3 is TGTGCCAGTAGTATAGATTTTATGGAGACCCAGTACTTC. The full variable domain, with the rest looked up from reference TRBV19 and TRBJ2-5, is DGGITQSPKYLFRKEGQNVTLSCEQNLNHDAMYWYRQDPGQGLRLIYYSQIVNDFQKGDIAEGYSVSREKKESFPLTVTSAQKNPTAFYLCASSIDFMETQYFGPGTRLLVL.

J is TRBJ1-2 and V is TRBV27; 10 bases line up with TRBD1. The germline V gene encodes CDR1 MNHEY and CDR2 SMNVEV (reference sequence). With 4 bases clipped from V and 4 bases from J, the junction kept 6 bases outside the gene matches. The length of the CDR3 is 15 residues. The CDR3 DNA is TGTGCCAGCAGTTCGCCGGGACAGGGGCCCTATGGCTACACCTTC. Translated, it gives CASSSPGQGPYGYTF.

This sequence joins TRBV5-1 and TRBJ2-6; 10 positions match TRBD1. Looked up from germline, CDR1 is SGHRS and CDR2 is YFSETQ. This CDR3 has 17 amino acids. Trimming removed 0 bases from V and 3 bases from J; junction bases left unmatched: 3. CDR3 loop: CASSLETGGFGANVLTF. DNA for the CDR3: TGCGCCAGCAGCTTGGAGACAGGGGGCTTTGGGGCCAACGTCCTGACTTTC.